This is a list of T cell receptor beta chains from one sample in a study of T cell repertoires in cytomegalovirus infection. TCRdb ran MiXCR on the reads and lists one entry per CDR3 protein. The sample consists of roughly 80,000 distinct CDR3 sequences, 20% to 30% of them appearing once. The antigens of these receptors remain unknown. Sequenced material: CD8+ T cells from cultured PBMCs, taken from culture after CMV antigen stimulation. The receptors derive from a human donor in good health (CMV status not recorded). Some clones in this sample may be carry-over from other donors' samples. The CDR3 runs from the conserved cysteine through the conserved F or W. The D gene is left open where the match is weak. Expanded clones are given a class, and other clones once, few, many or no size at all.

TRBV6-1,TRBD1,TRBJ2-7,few,CATLGTGGREQYF,TGTGCCACCCTCGGGACAGGGGGCCGCGAGCAGTACTTC
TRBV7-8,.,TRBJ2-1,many,CASSLDPGGTYNEQFF,TGTGCCAGCAGCTTAGATCCCGGGGGTACCTACAATGAGCAGTTCTTC
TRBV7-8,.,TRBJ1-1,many,CASSGRGLEAFF,TGTGCCAGCAGCGGGAGGGGTTTGGAGGCTTTCTTT
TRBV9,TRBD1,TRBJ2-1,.,CASNLGDRESNEQFF,TGTGCCAGCAACCTTGGGGACAGGGAAAGCAATGAGCAGTTCTTC
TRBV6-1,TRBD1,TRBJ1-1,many,CASSSPTGSDTEAFF,TGTGCCAGCAGTTCCCCGACAGGGTCGGACACTGAAGCTTTCTTT
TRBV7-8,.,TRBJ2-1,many,CASSLGSGDGYNEQFF,TGTGCCAGCAGCTTAGGGTCAGGGGACGGCTACAATGAGCAGTTCTTC
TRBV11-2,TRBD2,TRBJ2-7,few,CASSPRRASGGAYEQYF,TGTGCCAGCAGCCCCCGCCGAGCTAGCGGGGGGGCCTACGAGCAGTACTTC
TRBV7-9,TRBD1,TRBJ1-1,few,CASGDRAMNTEAFF,TGTGCCAGCGGCGACAGGGCAATGAACACTGAAGCTTTCTTT
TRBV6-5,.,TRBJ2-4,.,CASSYGALANIQYF,TGTGCCAGCAGTTATGGGGCTTTAGCGAACATTCAGTACTTC
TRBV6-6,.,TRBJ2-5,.,CASSYEVGQETQYF,TGTGCCAGCAGTTACGAGGTGGGGCAAGAGACCCAGTACTTC
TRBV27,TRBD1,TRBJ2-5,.,CASAGTVQETQYF,TGTGCCAGTGCCGGGACAGTTCAAGAGACCCAGTACTTC
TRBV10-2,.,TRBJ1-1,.,CASRRSGFGTEAFF,TGCGCCAGCAGGAGATCAGGGTTTGGCACTGAAGCTTTCTTT
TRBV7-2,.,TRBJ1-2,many,CASSLQGNGYTF,TGTGCCAGCAGCTTACAGGGGAATGGCTACACCTTC
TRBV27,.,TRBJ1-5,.,CASSAVTGRNQPQHF,TGTGCCAGCAGCGCAGTCACGGGGCGCAATCAGCCCCAGCATTTT
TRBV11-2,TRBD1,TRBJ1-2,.,CASSPGTVYGYTF,TGTGCCAGCAGCCCAGGGACAGTCTATGGCTACACCTTC
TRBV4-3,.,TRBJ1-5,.,CASSQARASNQPQHF,TGCGCCAGCAGCCAAGCCAGGGCGAGCAATCAGCCCCAGCATTTT
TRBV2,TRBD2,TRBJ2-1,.,CASSPTSGGDNEQFF,TGTGCCAGCAGTCCGACTAGCGGGGGAGACAATGAGCAGTTCTTC
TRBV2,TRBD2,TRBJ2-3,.,CASSELRGEATDTQYF,TGTGCCAGCAGTGAGTTGCGGGGGGAAGCCACAGATACGCAGTATTTT
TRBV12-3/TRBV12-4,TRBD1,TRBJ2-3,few,CASRGTAGTDTQYF,TGTGCCAGCAGGGGGACAGCGGGCACAGATACGCAGTATTTT
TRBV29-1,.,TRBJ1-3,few,CSATAGSGNTIYF,TGCAGCGCAACGGCCGGCTCTGGAAACACCATATATTTT
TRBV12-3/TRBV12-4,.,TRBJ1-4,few,CASRTFGGDATNEKLFF,TGTGCCAGCAGGACCTTCGGGGGGGATGCAACTAATGAAAAACTGTTTTTT
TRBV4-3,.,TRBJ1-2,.,CASSQDSGFFGYTF,TGCGCCAGCAGCCAAGATTCGGGGTTTTTTGGCTACACCTTC
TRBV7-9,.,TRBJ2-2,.,CASSHSTGRGTGELFF,TGTGCCAGCAGCCATAGTACGGGCCGAGGCACCGGGGAGCTGTTTTTT
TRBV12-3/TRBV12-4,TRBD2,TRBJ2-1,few,CASSETSGHYNEQFF,TGTGCCAGCAGCGAGACTAGCGGGCACTACAATGAGCAGTTCTTC
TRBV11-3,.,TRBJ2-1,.,CASSLSGVYNEQFF,TGTGCCAGCAGCCTGTCGGGTGTTTACAATGAGCAGTTCTTC
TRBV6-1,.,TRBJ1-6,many,CASSSDRNNSPLHF,TGTGCCAGCAGTTCGGACCGAAACAATTCACCCCTCCACTTT
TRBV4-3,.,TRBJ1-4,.,CASSQDEDEKLFF,TGCGCCAGCAGCCAAGATGAGGACGAAAAACTGTTTTTT
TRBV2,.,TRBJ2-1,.,CASSEVVSGGGSYNEQFF,TGTGCCAGCAGTGAAGTCGTGTCGGGGGGCGGCTCCTACAATGAGCAGTTCTTC